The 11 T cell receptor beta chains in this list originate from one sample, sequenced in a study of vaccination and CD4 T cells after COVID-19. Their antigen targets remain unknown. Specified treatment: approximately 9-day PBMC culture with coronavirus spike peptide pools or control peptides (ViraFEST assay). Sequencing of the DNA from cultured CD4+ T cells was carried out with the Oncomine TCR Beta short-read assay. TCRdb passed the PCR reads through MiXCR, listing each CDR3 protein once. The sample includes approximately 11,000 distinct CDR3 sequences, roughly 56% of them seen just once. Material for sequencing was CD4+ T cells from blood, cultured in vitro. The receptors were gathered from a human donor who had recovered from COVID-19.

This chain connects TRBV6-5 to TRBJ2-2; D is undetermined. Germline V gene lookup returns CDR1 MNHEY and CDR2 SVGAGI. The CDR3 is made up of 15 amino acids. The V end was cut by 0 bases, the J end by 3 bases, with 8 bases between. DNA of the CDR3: TGTGCCAGCAGTTACTCGAGTTCCCACACCGGGGAGCTGTTTTTT. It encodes CASSYSSSHTGELFF.

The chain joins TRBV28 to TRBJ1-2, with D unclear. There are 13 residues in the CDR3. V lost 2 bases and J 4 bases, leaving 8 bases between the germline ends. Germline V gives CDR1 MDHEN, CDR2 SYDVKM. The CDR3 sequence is CASSLRRAYGYTF. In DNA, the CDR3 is TGTGCCAGCAGTTTACGGCGGGCCTATGGCTACACCTTC.

CDR3 loop: CAISGGSTDTQYF. CDR3 nucleotides: TGTGCCATCAGTGGGGGAAGCACAGATACGCAGTATTTT. The chain couples TRBV10-3 to TRBJ2-3; D remains unclear. The CDR3 length is 13 residues. Trimming removed 4 bases at V and 0 bases at J, with 5 bases between. Germline CDR1 and CDR2: ENHRY and SYGVKD.

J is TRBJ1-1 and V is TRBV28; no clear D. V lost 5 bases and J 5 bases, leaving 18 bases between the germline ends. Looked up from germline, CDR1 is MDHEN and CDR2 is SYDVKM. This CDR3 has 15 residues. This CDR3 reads CASSPLDGLRTEAFF. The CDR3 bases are TGTGCCAGCAGTCCCCTGGACGGGCTGCGGACTGAAGCTTTCTTT.

The CDR3 region has the DNA TGCAGTGCTAGAGATATTGGACAGGGTATCGATCAGCCCCAGCATTTT. Protein product: CSARDIGQGIDQPQHF. This chain uses TRBV20-1 with TRBJ1-5, with TRBD1 matching 8 bases. This CDR3 is 16 amino acids long. In germline, CDR1 is DFQATT, CDR2 SNEGSKA (reference sequence). V lost 0 bases, J lost 5 bases, and 9 bases stayed unmatched.

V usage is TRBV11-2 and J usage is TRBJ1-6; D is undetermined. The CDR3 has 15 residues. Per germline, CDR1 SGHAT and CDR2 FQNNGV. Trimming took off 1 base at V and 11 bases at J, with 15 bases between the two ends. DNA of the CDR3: TGTGCCAGCAGCTTAGGATTTCGGGCGAGGACACCCCTCCACTTT. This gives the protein CASSLGFRARTPLHF.

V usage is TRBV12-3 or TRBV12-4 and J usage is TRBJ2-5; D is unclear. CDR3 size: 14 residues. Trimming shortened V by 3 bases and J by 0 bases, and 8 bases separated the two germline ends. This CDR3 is CASSFTPYQETQYF. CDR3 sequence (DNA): TGTGCCAGCAGTTTCACACCGTACCAAGAGACCCAGTACTTC.

Here the CDR3 reads CSAFGRTGNEQYF. CDR3 bases: TGCAGTGCTTTCGGCCGGACAGGGAACGAGCAGTACTTC. The chain employs TRBV20-1 and TRBJ2-7; 8 bases align to TRBD1. Germline lookup yields CDR1 DFQATT and CDR2 SNEGSKA (reference sequence). This CDR3 spans 13 amino acids. The J segment lost 5 bases and the V segment lost 5 bases, leaving 8 bases of the junction unmatched.

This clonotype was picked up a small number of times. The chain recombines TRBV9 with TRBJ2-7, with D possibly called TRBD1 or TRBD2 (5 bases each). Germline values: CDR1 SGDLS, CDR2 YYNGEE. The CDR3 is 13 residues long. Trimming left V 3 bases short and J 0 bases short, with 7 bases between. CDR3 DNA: TGTGCCAGCAGCGGGGGGAGCTCCTACGAGCAGTACTTC. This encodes CASSGGSSYEQYF.

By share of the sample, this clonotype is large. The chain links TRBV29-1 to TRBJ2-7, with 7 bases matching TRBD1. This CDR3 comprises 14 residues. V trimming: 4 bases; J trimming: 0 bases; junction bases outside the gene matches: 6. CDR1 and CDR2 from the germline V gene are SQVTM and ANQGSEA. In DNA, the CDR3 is TGCAGCGTTGCGGGACAGCTTACCTCCTACGAGCAGTACTTC. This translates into CSVAGQLTSYEQYF.

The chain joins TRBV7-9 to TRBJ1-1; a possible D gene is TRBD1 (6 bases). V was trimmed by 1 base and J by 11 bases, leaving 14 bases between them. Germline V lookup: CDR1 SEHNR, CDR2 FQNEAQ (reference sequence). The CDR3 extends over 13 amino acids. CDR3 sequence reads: CASSLDSAQGAFF. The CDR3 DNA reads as TGTGCCAGCAGCTTAGATTCGGCGCAGGGGGCTTTCTTT.